A single sample gave rise to the 17 T cell receptor beta chains below, sequenced in a study of T cells in Graves' hyperthyroidism and ophthalmopathy (dated by TCRdb to the late 2010s). Libraries were built with multiplex PCR. TCRdb shows the sequencer as Illumina HiSeq 2000. TCR beta CDR3 regions were amplified from RNA transcripts. The first round of RT-PCR for the TCR CDR3 was performed with the HTBI primer set and the Qiagen OneStep RT-PCR kit. The public reads were reanalyzed by TCRdb: fastp trimming at Q25, MiXCR alignment, in-frame beta chains only. All rows with the same CDR3 protein become a single entry with the most common DNA and genes. In all, the sample holds hundreds of thousands of distinct CDR3 sequences, and approximately 20% of those were seen once. In total, the top ten clones hold roughly 60% of the sample. The material sequenced was blood. These receptor sequences come from a man aged 25 to 40 with Graves' ophthalmopathy.

The CDR3 loop reads CATEGQLNTEAFF. The CDR3 DNA sequence: TGTGCCACTGAGGGACAGCTGAACACTGAAGCTTTCTTT. The chain joins TRBV6-2 or TRBV6-3 to TRBJ1-1, with 7 bases fitting TRBD1. The trim removed 10 bases at V and 0 bases at J, leaving 5 bases unmatched. Germline V gene sequence: CDR1 MNHEY, CDR2 SVGEGT. The CDR3 totals 13 residues.

The rearrangement joins TRBV6-1 to TRBJ2-1; 8 bases agree with TRBD2. The CDR3 has 14 amino acids. The V and J ends lost 6 bases and 9 bases, in that order; junction bases with no gene match: 10. From germline, CDR1 is MNHNS and CDR2 SASEGT. CDR3 sequence (DNA): TGTGCCAGCAGACCACCGCGGGGGGCCGGTGAGCAGTTCTTC. It is translated as CASRPPRGAGEQFF.

Concerning this clonotype itself: The junction and the germline gene differ at one end; a read error may be behind it. The V call is TRBV6-2 or TRBV6-3, the J call TRBJ2-2; D is possibly TRBD2 (6 bases). The CDR3 covers 17 residues. Germline V gene sequence: CDR1 MNHEY, CDR2 SVGEGT. The CDR3: CASSGPPGLRNTGGLFF. CDR3 sequence (DNA): TGTGCCAGCAGCGGACCTCCGGGACTCAGGAACACCGGGGGGCTGTTTTTT.

The chain couples TRBV28 to TRBJ1-6; possibly TRBD1 for D (5 bases). V was pared by 6 bases and J by 5 bases, with 11 bases between. The CDR3 is 14 residues long. Germline V gene sequence: CDR1 MDHEN, CDR2 SYDVKM. The CDR3 reads CASRQDRNNSPLHF. CDR3 nucleotide sequence: TGTGCCAGCAGACAAGACAGAAATAATTCACCCCTCCACTTT.

The V and J genes are TRBV7-6 and TRBJ2-7, with D possibly TRBD1 on 5 matching bases. V gave up 4 bases and J gave up 2 bases, with 15 bases separating them. Looked up from germline, CDR1 is SGHVS and CDR2 is FNYEAQ. The CDR3 loop spans 15 amino acids. CDR3: CASSSSQGFPYEQYF. The DNA for the CDR3 is TGTGCCAGCAGCTCATCTCAGGGATTTCCCTACGAGCAGTACTTC.

This clonotype was seen repeatedly, ten times or more. J is TRBJ1-5 and V is TRBV11-2; D is unresolved. The CDR3 contains 13 residues. V was shortened by 5 bases and J by 8 bases, with 13 bases between the two germline ends. The germline CDR1 and CDR2 sequences are SGHAT and FQNNGV. The CDR3 loop is CASSTNPGEPQHF. For the CDR3, the DNA is TGTGCCAGCAGCACTAATCCCGGGGAGCCCCAGCATTTT.

This clonotype has only a few counts. The chain combines TRBV4-1 with TRBJ2-3; 8 bases align to TRBD2. V shed 1 base, J shed 3 bases, and the junction held 15 bases outside the gene matches. Germline CDR1 is MGHRA and CDR2 is YSYEKL. The CDR3 spans 19 residues. As DNA, the CDR3 is TGCGCCAGCAGCCAAGGTCCTTTCAGGAGCGGGAGTACGACAGATACGCAGTATTTT. Translating it yields CASSQGPFRSGSTTDTQYF.

The rearrangement uses TRBV6-1 and TRBJ2-2; 13 nucleotides line up with TRBD2. This CDR3 region has 17 residues. Per the germline V gene, CDR1 is MNHNS and CDR2 is SASEGT. Trimming cost V 8 bases and J 4 bases; bases outside gene matches: 10. The CDR3 region has the DNA TGTGCCAGCGGAGGGACTAGCGGGAAAGTCGGCACCGGGGAGCTGTTTTTT. It encodes CASGGTSGKVGTGELFF.

The chain couples TRBV28 to TRBJ1-2, with D possibly matching TRBD1 (6 bases). Germline lookup yields CDR1 MDHEN and CDR2 SYDVKM. This CDR3 has 13 residues. Trimming removed 7 bases from V and 7 bases from J, with 16 bases in between. CDR3 amino acids: CASTGGTASGYTF. The CDR3 DNA reads as TGTGCCAGCACGGGGGGCACAGCTAGTGGCTACACCTTC.

The DNA for the CDR3 is TGTGCCAGCAGCTTAGAACAGGGCCACCTGGCTTTCTTT. As protein: CASSLEQGHLAFF. The chain combines TRBV7-6 with TRBJ1-1, with a tentative D call TRBD1 (6 bases). Trimming took off 1 base at V and 11 bases at J, with 14 bases between the two ends. The length of the CDR3 is 13 residues. Germline assignment: CDR1 SGHVS and CDR2 FNYEAQ.

Of note for this clonotype: This sequence may be a read error, since a much larger clone differs from it by one base. The CDR3 DNA sequence: TGTGCCACCAGGAGGGGACTAGCGGATCACAATGAGCAGTTCTTC. Amino acids: CATRRGLADHNEQFF. The J gene is TRBJ2-1, the V gene TRBV6-1; TRBD2 aligns across 11 bases. The CDR3 has 15 residues. Germline V CDR1 and CDR2: MNHNS, SASEGT. J was trimmed by 5 bases and V by 10 bases; bases with no gene match: 10.

The V gene is TRBV12-3 or TRBV12-4, the J gene TRBJ2-1, with 15 bases identical to TRBD2. This CDR3 is built from 16 residues. Trimming cost V 5 bases and J 7 bases; bases outside gene matches: 6. CDR3 region: CASSPGLAGGRNEQFF. The CDR3 nucleotides read TGTGCCAGCAGTCCTGGACTAGCGGGAGGGAGAAATGAGCAGTTCTTC.

This chain joins TRBV10-2 and TRBJ1-5, with D maybe TRBD1 (6 bases). This CDR3 contains 14 residues. Trimming took off 6 bases at V and 5 bases at J, with 14 bases between the two ends. Germline V gene data show CDR1 as WSHSY and CDR2 as SAAADI. Here the CDR3 DNA reads TGCGCCAGCAGGGCACAGGGAAGAGATCAGCCCCAGCATTTT. Translating it yields CASRAQGRDQPQHF.

There are many counts of this clonotype. The chain employs TRBV30 and TRBJ2-2; D is tentatively TRBD1 or TRBD2 (6 bases each). CDR1 and CDR2 (germline): GTSNPN, SVGIG (reference sequence). Trimming cost V 0 bases and J 7 bases, with 9 bases left between them. The CDR3 sequence is 13 residues long. The DNA of the CDR3 is TGTGCCTGGAGTGTAGGGGGGAGCGGGGAGCTGTTTTTT. Amino acids: CAWSVGGSGELFF. The whole variable domain, remainder taken from reference TRBV30 and TRBJ2-2, is SQTIHQWPATLVQPVGSPLSLECTVEGTSNPNLYWYRQAAGRGLQLLFYSVGIGQISSEVPQNLSASRPQDRQFILSSKKLLLSDSGFYLCAWSVGGSGELFFGEGSRLTVL.

To note about this clonotype: Since no conserved phenylalanine or tryptophan closes the CDR3, a read error is the likely cause. The chain carries TRBV19 and TRBJ1-1, with 9 bases aligning to TRBD1. Germline trimming cut 6 bases from V and 4 bases from J; bases unmatched to any gene: 9. Looked up from germline, CDR1 is LNHDA and CDR2 is SQIVND (reference sequence). CDR3 size: 15 residues. Written as DNA, the CDR3 is TGTGCCAGTAGCCAATCCACAGGGGGCGTCACTGAAGCTTTCCTT. It is translated as CASSQSTGGVTEAFL.

This clonotype was observed many times. The rearrangement uses TRBV20-1 and TRBJ2-1; 9 bases align to TRBD2. Germline values: CDR1 DFQATT, CDR2 SNEGSKA (reference sequence). The CDR3 spans 17 residues. The V segment lost 7 bases and the J segment 0 bases; nucleotides outside the gene matches: 13. The CDR3 loop is CSVLETSGRSSYNEQFF. The CDR3 DNA reads as TGCAGTGTCCTCGAGACTAGCGGACGAAGCTCCTACAATGAGCAGTTCTTC.

This clonotype has at least ten counts. This chain uses TRBV6-5 with TRBJ2-1, with 8 bases that match TRBD1. This CDR3 has 14 residues. J lost 5 bases, V lost 4 bases, and 4 bases had no gene match. Looked up from germline, CDR1 is MNHEY and CDR2 is SVGAGI. CDR3 residues: CASSSTGQDNEQFF. Here the CDR3 DNA reads TGTGCCAGCAGTTCAACGGGACAGGACAATGAGCAGTTCTTC.